What follows are 16 T cell receptor beta chains derived from one specimen sequenced in a study of spatial heterogeneity in lung cancer. Antigen specificity for these receptors is unknown. One entry per CDR3 protein results from TCRdb running MiXCR on the 5' RACE reads. In the table there are 5,000 or so distinct CDR3 sequences, 22% of which are singletons. Study observations and caveats: The study found that expanded intratumoral alpha and beta TCR counts tracked tumor mutation counts.

Time point indicated: sample taken at primary tumor resection. The sequenced sample was lung tumor tissue, obtained at surgery. The source of these receptors is a male donor with early-stage non-small cell lung cancer.

By sample fraction, this clonotype is medium-sized. This chain joins TRBV2 and TRBJ2-3; 8 bases map to TRBD1. The V and J ends lost 6 bases and 5 bases, in that order; junction bases with no gene match: 4. The CDR3 is made up of 13 amino acids. The V gene's germline CDR1 is SNHLY and CDR2 FYNNEI. CDR3 in DNA: TGTGCCAGCAGGACAGGGGAAGGAGATACGCAGTATTTT. This sequence encodes CASRTGEGDTQYF.

In its sample, this clonotype was seen many times. The chain recombines TRBV29-1 with TRBJ2-3, with D tentatively TRBD1 (5 bases). Germline V gene sequence: CDR1 SQVTM, CDR2 ANQGSEA. Trimming left V 8 bases short and J 14 bases short, with 23 bases between. The CDR3 has 12 residues. This CDR3 is CSPAPGLILPYF. CDR3 nucleotides: TGCAGCCCGGCGCCAGGGCTAATCCTTCCGTATTTT.

By share, this clonotype counts as medium-sized. The chain employs TRBV28 and TRBJ2-7; no clear D gene. The CDR3 totals 15 residues. The germline CDR1 and CDR2 sequences are MDHEN and SYDVKM. The ends were cut back, 7 bases at V and 3 bases at J, with 19 bases in the middle. In DNA form, the CDR3 reads TGTGCCAGCACCGAGGCCTTGGACGCTAGCTACGAGCAGTACTTC. This encodes CASTEALDASYEQYF.

This clonotype was seen only a few times. Here the CDR3 reads CASRKGHNNQPQHF. Written as DNA, the CDR3 is TGTGCCAGCAGAAAGGGGCACAACAATCAGCCCCAGCATTTT. The chain carries TRBV6-6 and TRBJ1-5, with D possibly TRBD1 on 5 matching bases. V was trimmed by 6 bases and J by 3 bases, leaving 12 bases between them. CDR3 length equals 14 residues. CDR1 MNHNY and CDR2 SVGAGI come from the germline V gene (reference sequence).

In this sample, this clonotype is medium-sized. The V gene is TRBV7-2, the J gene TRBJ1-4; D call uncertain. This CDR3 comprises 14 residues. CDR1 is SGHTA, CDR2 FQGNSA, per germline. Trimming cost V 5 bases and J 1 base, with 8 bases left between them. The CDR3 DNA reads TGTGCCAGCAGCCCAGCGGGAACTAATGAAAAACTGTTTTTT. Translated: CASSPAGTNEKLFF. The whole variable domain, remainder taken from reference TRBV7-2 and TRBJ1-4, is GAGVSQSPSNKVTEKGKDVELRCDPISGHTALYWYRQSLGQGLEFLIYFQGNSAPDKSGLPSDRFSAERTGGSVSTLTIQRTQQEDSAVYLCASSPAGTNEKLFFGSGTQLSVL.

The rearrangement uses TRBV20-1 and TRBJ2-6; D call uncertain. The CDR3 totals 15 residues. Germline values: CDR1 DFQATT, CDR2 SNEGSKA (reference sequence). V lost 6 bases and J 0 bases, leaving 12 bases between the germline ends. The CDR3 protein is CSARSFNSGANVLTF. For the CDR3, the DNA is TGCAGTGCCCGGAGCTTTAACTCTGGGGCCAACGTCCTGACTTTC.

This clonotype is labeled medium-sized. The germline gene is not matched at one end of the junction; a read error may be the cause. V usage is TRBV6-6 and J usage is TRBJ2-4, with a possible D match to TRBD1 (5 bases). The length of the CDR3 is 11 residues. The germline V gene encodes CDR1 MNHNY and CDR2 SVGAGI (reference sequence). The CDR3 DNA sequence: TGTGCCAGCAGTACAAATACAGGCTGGCGCTTC. Amino acids: CASSTNTGWRF.

This clonotype was counted only a few times. The chain recombines TRBV12-3 or TRBV12-4 with TRBJ2-3; TRBD1 aligns across 7 bases. The CDR3 covers 12 residues. With 5 bases clipped from V and 5 bases from J, the junction kept 1 base outside the gene matches. CDR3 nucleotide sequence: TGTGCCAGCAGTGGGACAGTAGATACGCAGTATTTT. It translates to CASSGTVDTQYF.

In this sample, this clonotype turned up many times. The gene calls are TRBV4-3 and TRBJ2-1; 9 nucleotides match TRBD2. The CDR3 is made up of 17 amino acids. V lost 1 base to trimming and J lost 7 bases; unmatched junction nucleotides: 11. The germline CDR1 and CDR2 sequences are LGHNA and YSLEER. CDR3 protein: CASSQVLGGGAQNEQFF. CDR3 nucleotide sequence: TGCGCCAGCAGCCAAGTATTGGGCGGGGGGGCCCAGAATGAGCAGTTCTTC.

Only a few counts were recorded for this clonotype. The chain carries TRBV11-2 and TRBJ1-1; D is ambiguous. The V gene lost 3 bases and the J gene lost 11 bases, with 16 bases spanning the gap. The length of the CDR3 is 13 residues. CDR1 SGHAT and CDR2 FQNNGV come from the germline V gene. In DNA, the CDR3 is TGTGCCAGCAGCTTGGAGAGTGATCGTGGGGCTTTCTTT. Translating gives CASSLESDRGAFF.

This clonotype was counted at least ten times. The chain carries TRBV20-1 and TRBJ1-1; D unclear. The CDR3 has 15 amino acids. CDR1 is DFQATT and CDR2 is SNEGSKA in the germline V gene (reference sequence). Trimming left V 5 bases short and J 7 bases short, with 23 bases between. CDR3 DNA: TGCAGTGCTGTCCATACCTCAGCCGCTGCAGATGAAGCTTTCTTT. Translated, it gives CSAVHTSAAADEAFF.

The rearrangement joins TRBV4-3 to TRBJ2-3; D possibly corresponds to TRBD2 (5 bases). Germline CDR1 reads LGHNA; CDR2 reads YSLEER. The CDR3 is made up of 16 amino acids. V dropped 4 bases and J dropped 0 bases, with 14 bases sitting between them. CDR3 sequence (DNA): TGCGCCAGCAGCCGATCTCCCCGGACTAGCACAGATACGCAGTATTTT. Its protein is CASSRSPRTSTDTQYF.

By its share, this clonotype is medium-sized. V and J are TRBV5-1 and TRBJ2-7; 7 nucleotides match TRBD2. Trimming at V came to 2 bases and at J to 5 bases, leaving 4 bases not matched to a gene. The CDR3 has 13 amino acids. The germline V gene has CDR1 SGHRS and CDR2 YFSETQ. Written as DNA, the CDR3 is TGCGCCAGCAGCTTTGCGGGAGTGGACGAGCAGTACTTC. Its translation: CASSFAGVDEQYF.

This clonotype has just a few counts. The chain couples TRBV12-3 or TRBV12-4 to TRBJ2-4; D is uncertain. The CDR3 totals 12 residues. Trimming removed 9 bases at V and 0 bases at J, with 6 bases between. The CDR3: CASTQAKNIQYF. The CDR3 DNA follows: TGTGCCAGTACACAAGCCAAAAACATTCAGTACTTC.

By frequency in the sample, this clonotype is medium-sized. The chain combines TRBV5-4 with TRBJ2-7; the match to TRBD1 covers 11 bases. The CDR3 loop spans 15 amino acids. The V and J ends lost 3 bases and 3 bases, in that order; junction bases with no gene match: 5. Germline V gene lookup returns CDR1 SGHNT and CDR2 YYREEE (reference sequence). The CDR3 DNA sequence: TGTGCCAGCAGCTACCCGGGACAGGGGGTCTACGAGCAGTACTTC. It yields the protein CASSYPGQGVYEQYF.

By share, this clonotype counts as medium-sized (0.01 to 0.1%). V gene TRBV7-2 combines with J gene TRBJ2-2, with D hard to call. This CDR3 has 14 amino acids. Per the germline V gene, CDR1 is SGHTA and CDR2 is FQGNSA. V gave up 5 bases and J gave up 3 bases, with 10 bases separating them. The CDR3 nucleotides are TGTGCCAGCAGCCCCCACTTGGACACCGGGGAGCTGTTTTTT. It is translated as CASSPHLDTGELFF.